These T cell receptor beta chains were read from a single sample in a study of glioma-infiltrating T cells. One entry per CDR3 protein, called by TCRdb with MiXCR from the multiplex PCR reads. The table has 90,000 to 110,000 distinct CDR3 sequences, less than 30% seen once; the top ten hold roughly 30%. The sequencing input was glioma tissue, nonneoplastic brain tissue, or PBMCs (not recorded which). The receptors stem from a human donor with low-grade glioma or glioblastoma, undergoing nonglioma brain surgery, or in good health (not recorded which). Both conserved end residues are part of each CDR3. The order of the fields is D gene, J gene, clone size, V gene, CDR3 protein, CDR3 DNA. The D gene is left open where the match is weak. Some rows have no size entry. The others give once, few or many, or a class for an expanded clone.

-,TRBJ2-1,many,TRBV6-2/TRBV6-3,CASSSRWTHEQFF,TGTGCCAGCAGTTCCCGTTGGACCCATGAGCAGTTCTTC
TRBD1,TRBJ2-7,many,TRBV6-1,CASSEVRGPYEQYF,TGTGCCAGCAGTGAGGTCAGGGGGCCCTACGAGCAGTACTTC
-,TRBJ1-6,-,TRBV6-2/TRBV6-3,CASSYGMGEGDYNSPLHF,TGCGCCAGCAGTTACGGAATGGGAGAGGGAGATTATAATTCACCCCTCCACTTT
TRBD1,TRBJ2-7,many,TRBV4-3,CASSLWTGNYEQYF,TGCGCCAGCAGCCTTTGGACAGGGAACTACGAGCAGTACTTC
TRBD2,TRBJ2-1,-,TRBV6-2/TRBV6-3,CSSARGLAGADNEQFF,TGTTCCAGTGCCAGGGGACTAGCGGGAGCCGACAATGAGCAGTTCTTC
-,TRBJ1-1,many,TRBV25-1,CASSKNTEAFF,TGTGCCAGCAGTAAGAACACTGAAGCTTTCTTT
-,TRBJ2-1,once,TRBV13,CASSSFGGPNEQFF,TGTGCCAGCAGCTCCTTTGGGGGACCCAATGAGCAGTTCTTC
TRBD2,TRBJ2-7,-,TRBV7-2,CASSFGTSEDEQYF,TGTGCCAGCAGCTTTGGGACTAGCGAGGACGAGCAGTACTTC
-,TRBJ2-7,many,TRBV20-1,CSETGQGNVEQYF,TGCAGTGAAACCGGGCAGGGGAACGTCGAGCAGTACTTC
TRBD2,TRBJ2-3,few,TRBV4-2,CASSQGLAGGPDTQYF,TGTGCCAGCAGCCAGGGACTAGCGGGAGGACCAGATACGCAGTATTTT
-,TRBJ1-1,many,TRBV12-5,CASAPRGPNTEAFF,TGTGCTAGTGCCCCCCGCGGACCGAACACTGAAGCTTTCTTT
-,TRBJ1-1,many,TRBV2,CASSGQQGTEAFF,TGTGCCAGCAGTGGCCAACAGGGAACTGAAGCTTTCTTT
-,TRBJ2-1,many,TRBV7-2,CASSLDFVASNEQFF,TGTGCCAGCAGCTTAGATTTTGTCGCGTCGAATGAGCAGTTCTTC
-,TRBJ2-1,many,TRBV20-1,CSASGSYNEQFF,TGCAGTGCAAGCGGCTCCTACAATGAGCAGTTCTTC
TRBD2,TRBJ2-1,-,TRBV12-3/TRBV12-4,CASSLPGLAGGTEQFF,TGTGCCAGCAGTTTACCGGGACTAGCGGGAGGGACTGAGCAGTTCTTC
-,TRBJ1-2,many,TRBV7-2,CASSLGGGANYGYTF,TGTGCCAGCAGCTTAGGGGGAGGGGCTAACTATGGCTACACCTTC
-,TRBJ1-2,few,TRBV4-2,CASSQEPYGYTF,TGTGCCAGCAGCCAAGAGCCGTATGGCTACACCTTC
TRBD1,TRBJ1-2,-,TRBV29-1,CSVPSTGVIGYTF,TGCAGCGTCCCCTCGACAGGGGTGATTGGCTACACCTTC
-,TRBJ1-2,many,TRBV2,CASKRDGTPNYGYTF,TGTGCCAGCAAGAGAGATGGGACTCCTAACTATGGCTACACCTTC
-,TRBJ2-5,many,TRBV2,CASLRQWETQYF,TGTGCCAGCCTGAGACAGTGGGAGACCCAGTACTTC
-,TRBJ1-5,many,TRBV4-1,CASSQIITGSNQPQHF,TGCGCCAGCAGCCAAATCATAACTGGAAGCAATCAGCCCCAGCATTTT
-,TRBJ2-7,-,TRBV7-9,CASSLADRALYEQYF,TGTGCCAGCAGCTTAGCGGACAGAGCACTATACGAGCAGTACTTC
TRBD2,TRBJ2-1,-,TRBV6-5,CASSSGTSGPREQFF,TGTGCCAGCAGTTCCGGGACTAGCGGTCCCCGCGAGCAGTTCTTC
TRBD1,TRBJ1-1,many,TRBV19,CASSMWGQGTEAFF,TGTGCCAGTAGTATGTGGGGACAGGGCACTGAAGCTTTCTTT
-,TRBJ2-3,many,TRBV7-2,CASSLGTVYTDTQYF,TGTGCCAGCAGCTTAGGGACGGTATACACAGATACGCAGTATTTT
-,TRBJ2-7,many,TRBV6-2/TRBV6-3,CASRRLYGEDYEQYF,TGTGCCAGCAGGCGTCTTTATGGTGAAGACTACGAGCAGTACTTC
-,TRBJ1-3,many,TRBV12-3/TRBV12-4,CASSFYVDTIYF,TGTGCCAGCAGTTTTTACGTGGACACCATATATTTT